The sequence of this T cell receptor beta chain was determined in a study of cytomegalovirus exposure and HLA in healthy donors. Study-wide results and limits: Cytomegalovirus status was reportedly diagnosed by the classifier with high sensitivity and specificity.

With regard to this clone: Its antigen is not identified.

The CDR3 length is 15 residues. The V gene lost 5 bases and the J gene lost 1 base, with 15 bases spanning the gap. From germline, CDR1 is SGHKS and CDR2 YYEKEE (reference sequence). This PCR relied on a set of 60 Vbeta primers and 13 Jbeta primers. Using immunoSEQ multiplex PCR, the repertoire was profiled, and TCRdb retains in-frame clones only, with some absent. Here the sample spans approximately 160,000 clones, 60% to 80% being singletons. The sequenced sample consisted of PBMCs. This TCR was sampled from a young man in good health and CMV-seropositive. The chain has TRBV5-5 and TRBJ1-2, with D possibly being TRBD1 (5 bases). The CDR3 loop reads CASRRDTGGNYGYTF. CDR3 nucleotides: TGTGCCAGCAGGAGGGATACGGGGGGTAACTATGGCTACACCTTC.